This T cell receptor (beta chain) was sequenced for a study of patients and donors after allogeneic stem cell transplantation (TCRdb year 2020). As to this clonotype: Its antigen is not yet known. No base quality information exists; no much larger clone differs at one position.

V is reduced by 0 bases and J by 1 base, leaving a spacing of 13 bases between them. In the germline V gene (reference sequence), CDR1 corresponds to DFQATT and CDR2 to SNEGSKA. The CDR3 runs 16 residues from the cysteine to the phenylalanine. Only the CDR3 region is kept as DNA, spanning 48 bases read in frame from base 1. Library preparation employed RT-PCR. Sequencing was carried out with a NextSeq 550. TCRdb itself trimmed the public reads at Q25 with fastp, ran MiXCR and retained productive beta chains. For every CDR3 protein sequence, its rows merge into one entry that carries the most common genes and DNA. Recorded for this sample are some 90,000 distinct CDR3 sequences; 48% of them occurred a single time. Roughly two thirds of the sample is in the top ten clones.

Sequencing input: blood, either unsorted or a sorted T cell fraction (not recorded which). The V and J segments used are TRBV20-1 and TRBJ1-5, with no confident D gene call. The TCR originated in a human donor who was either an allogeneic HSCT recipient or a stem cell or donor lymphocyte infusion donor (not recorded which). It is not recorded whose cells these are; they may come from a transplant donor. CDR3 region: CSARDRGRSSNQPQHF. The sequenced DNA: TGCAGTGCTAGAGATCGCGGCAGATCAAGCAATCAGCCCCAGCATTTT.